Here is one T cell receptor (beta chain) with its context. This sample was included in a study of blood T cell repertoires in COVID-19. The wider study: T cells, B-cell-depleted T cells, or PBMCs provided the cDNA or gDNA that served as material.

The CDR3 loop spans 16 amino acids. CDR1 SGHTA and CDR2 FQGNSA come from the germline V gene. V dropped 2 bases and J dropped 1; count of bases not matched to a gene: 7. Data came from immunoSEQ multiplex PCR; TCRdb stores just in-frame clones and leaves some out. The sample shows more than 95,000 clones, about 82% of them seen only once. The TCR originated in a human donor in a cohort sampled during active COVID-19. Specimen: peripheral blood. The chain is built from TRBV7-2 and TRBJ2-7, with 8 nucleotides matching TRBD2. CDR3 sequence (DNA): TGTGCCAGCAGCTTAACGGGGGGGTCAAAATCCTACGAGCAGTACTTC. Translated: CASSLTGGSKSYEQYF.